Below, one T cell receptor beta chain is given with its context. The target antigen is unknown. This entry belongs to a study of cytomegalovirus exposure and HLA in healthy donors. The study, taken as a whole, reports: Three chains tied to CMV proved CMV antigen-specific in vitro.

The germline V gene encodes CDR1 DFQATT and CDR2 SNEGSKA (reference sequence). V was pared by 7 bases and J by 6 bases, with 10 bases between. This CDR3 has 10 amino acids. Only in-frame clones appear in the TCRdb table, and some are missing; sequencing was by immunoSEQ multiplex PCR. The sample lists fewer than 80,000 clones; roughly 95% were seen once. The chain joins TRBV20-1 to TRBJ2-7; possible D gene TRBD2, 6 bases. This receptor was identified in a woman under 30 in good health and CMV-seropositive. Sequences were obtained from PBMCs. The CDR3 loop reads CSVRAGEQYF. The CDR3, as DNA: TGCAGTGTTCGAGCGGGCGAGCAGTACTTC.